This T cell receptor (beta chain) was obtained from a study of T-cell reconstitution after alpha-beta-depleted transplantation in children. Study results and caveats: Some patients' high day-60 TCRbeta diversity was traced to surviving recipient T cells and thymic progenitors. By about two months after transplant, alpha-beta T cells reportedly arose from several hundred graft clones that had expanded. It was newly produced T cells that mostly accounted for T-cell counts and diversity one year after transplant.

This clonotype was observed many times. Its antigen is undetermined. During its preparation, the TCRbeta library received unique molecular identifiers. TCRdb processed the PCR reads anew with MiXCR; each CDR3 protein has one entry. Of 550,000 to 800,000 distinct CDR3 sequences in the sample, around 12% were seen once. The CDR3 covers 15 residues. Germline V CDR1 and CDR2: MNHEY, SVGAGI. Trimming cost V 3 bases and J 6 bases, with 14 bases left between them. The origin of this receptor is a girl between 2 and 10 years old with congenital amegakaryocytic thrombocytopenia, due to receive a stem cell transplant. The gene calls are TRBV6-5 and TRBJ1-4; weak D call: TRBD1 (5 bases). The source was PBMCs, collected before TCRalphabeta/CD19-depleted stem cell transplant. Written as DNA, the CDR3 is TGTGCCAGCAGTTATGGGGCAGGGAGGGATGAAAAACTGTTTTTT. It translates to CASSYGAGRDEKLFF.